This T cell receptor beta chain was captured by sequencing in a study of blood T cell repertoires in COVID-19. Across the study: Acute and convalescent COVID-19 specimens originated in the United States, Italy and Spain. Nucleic acid was either cDNA or gDNA, and it came from T cells, B-cell-depleted T cells, or PBMCs.

In the authors' methods: Nucleated cell number was recorded as an estimate derived from reference gene primer amplification. The repertoire was sequenced with immunoSEQ multiplex PCR; TCRdb's copy has only in-frame clones and lacks some. The V and J calls and clone size are taken from that table; D and trimming were inferred from the DNA. The sample holds around 160,000 clones, just under 85% seen once. The CDR3 has 12 residues. The V end was cut by 8 bases, the J end by 2 bases, with 8 bases between. In germline, CDR1 is MDHEN, CDR2 SYDVKM. The TCR was taken from a woman in her thirties or forties with active or convalescent COVID-19. The gene calls are TRBV28 and TRBJ2-3; D not certain. The source material was peripheral blood. The CDR3 here is CASGAYTDTQYF. The CDR3 DNA reads TGTGCCAGCGGAGCTTACACAGATACGCAGTATTTT. The whole variable domain, remainder taken from reference TRBV28 and TRBJ2-3, is DVKVTQSSRYLVKRTGEKVFLECVQDMDHENMFWYRQDPGLGLRLIYFSYDVKMKEKGDIPEGYSVSREKKERFSLILESASTNQTSMYLCASGAYTDTQYFGPGTRLTVL.